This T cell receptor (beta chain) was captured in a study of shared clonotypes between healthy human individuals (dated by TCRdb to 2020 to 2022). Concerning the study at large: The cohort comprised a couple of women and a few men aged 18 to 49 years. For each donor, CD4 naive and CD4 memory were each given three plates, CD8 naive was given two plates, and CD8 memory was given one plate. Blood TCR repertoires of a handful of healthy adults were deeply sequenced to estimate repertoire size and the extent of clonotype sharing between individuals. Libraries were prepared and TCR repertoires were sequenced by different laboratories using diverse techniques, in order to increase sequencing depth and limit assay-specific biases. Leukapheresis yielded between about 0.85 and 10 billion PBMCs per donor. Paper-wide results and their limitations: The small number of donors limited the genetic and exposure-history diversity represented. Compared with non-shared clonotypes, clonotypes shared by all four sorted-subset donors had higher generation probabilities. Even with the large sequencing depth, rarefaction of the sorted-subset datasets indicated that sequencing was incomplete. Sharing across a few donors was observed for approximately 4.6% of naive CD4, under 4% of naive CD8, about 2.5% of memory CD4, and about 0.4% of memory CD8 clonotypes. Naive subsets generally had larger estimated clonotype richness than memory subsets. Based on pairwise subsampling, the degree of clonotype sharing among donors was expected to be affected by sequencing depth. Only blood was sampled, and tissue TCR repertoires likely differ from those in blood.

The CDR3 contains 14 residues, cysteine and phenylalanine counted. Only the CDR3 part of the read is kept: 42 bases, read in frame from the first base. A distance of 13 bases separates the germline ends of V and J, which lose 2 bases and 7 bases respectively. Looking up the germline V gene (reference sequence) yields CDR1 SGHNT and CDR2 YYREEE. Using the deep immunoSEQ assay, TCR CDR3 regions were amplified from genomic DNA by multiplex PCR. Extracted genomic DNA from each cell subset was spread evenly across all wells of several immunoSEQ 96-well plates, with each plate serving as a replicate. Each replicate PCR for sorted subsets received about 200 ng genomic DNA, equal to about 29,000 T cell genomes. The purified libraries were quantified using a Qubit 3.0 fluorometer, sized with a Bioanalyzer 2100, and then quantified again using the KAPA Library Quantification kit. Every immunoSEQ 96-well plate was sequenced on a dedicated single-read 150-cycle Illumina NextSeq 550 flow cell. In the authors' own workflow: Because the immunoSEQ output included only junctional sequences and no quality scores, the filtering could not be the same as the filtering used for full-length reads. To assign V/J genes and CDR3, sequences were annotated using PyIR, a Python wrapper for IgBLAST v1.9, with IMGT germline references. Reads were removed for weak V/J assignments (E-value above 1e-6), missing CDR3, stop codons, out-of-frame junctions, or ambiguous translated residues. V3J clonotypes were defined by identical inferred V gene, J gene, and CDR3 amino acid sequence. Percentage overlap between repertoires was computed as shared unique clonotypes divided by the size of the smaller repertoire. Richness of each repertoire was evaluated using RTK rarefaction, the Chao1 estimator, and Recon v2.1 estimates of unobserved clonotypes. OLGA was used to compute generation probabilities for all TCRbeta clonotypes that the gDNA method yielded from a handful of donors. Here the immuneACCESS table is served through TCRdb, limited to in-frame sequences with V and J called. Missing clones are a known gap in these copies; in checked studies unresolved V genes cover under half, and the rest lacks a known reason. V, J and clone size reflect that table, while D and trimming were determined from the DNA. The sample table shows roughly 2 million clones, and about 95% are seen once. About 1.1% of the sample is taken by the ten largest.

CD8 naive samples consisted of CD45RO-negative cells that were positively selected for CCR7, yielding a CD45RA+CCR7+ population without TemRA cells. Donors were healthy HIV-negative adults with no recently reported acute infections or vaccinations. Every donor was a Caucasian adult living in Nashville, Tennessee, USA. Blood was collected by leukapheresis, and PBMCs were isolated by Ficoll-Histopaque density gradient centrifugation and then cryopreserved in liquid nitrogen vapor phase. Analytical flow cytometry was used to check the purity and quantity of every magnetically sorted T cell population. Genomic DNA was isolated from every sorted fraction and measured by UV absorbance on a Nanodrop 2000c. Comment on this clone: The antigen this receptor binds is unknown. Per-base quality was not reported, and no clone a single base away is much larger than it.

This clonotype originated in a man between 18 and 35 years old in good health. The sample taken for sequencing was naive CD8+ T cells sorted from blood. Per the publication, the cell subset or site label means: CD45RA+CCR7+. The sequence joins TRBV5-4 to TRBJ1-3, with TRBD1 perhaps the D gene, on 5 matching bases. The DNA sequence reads TGTGCCAGCAGCTTATCTGGCAGGGCGAACACCATATATTTT. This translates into CASSLSGRANTIYF.